The present entry profiles one TCR beta chain with its context. Its antigen remains unknown. Germline assignment: CDR1 SGHVS and CDR2 FQNEAQ. There are 15 residues in the CDR3. J was trimmed by 2 bases and V by 5 bases; bases with no gene match: 7. PCR primers comprised 60 Vbeta and 13 Jbeta primers. Produced via immunoSEQ multiplex PCR; TCRdb's table is partial and in-frame only. Counted here are about 130,000 clones, around 80% occurring once; the ten biggest clones make up 2.7%. This sample is part of a study of cytomegalovirus exposure and HLA in healthy donors. Study results and caveats: Roughly uniform sequencing depth across donors was assumed, possibly incorrectly.

Sequencing was performed on PBMCs. The receptor was derived from a boy younger than 10 in good health and CMV-seronegative. This chain uses TRBV7-8 with TRBJ1-1; 8 nucleotides align to TRBD1. The DNA for the CDR3 is TGTGCCAGCAGCCGTCCGGGACAGGCAAACACTGAAGCTTTCTTT. Its protein product is CASSRPGQANTEAFF. Looking up the rest from reference TRBV7-8 and TRBJ1-1 gives the full variable domain: GAGVSQSPRYKVAKRGQDVALRCDPISGHVSLFWYQQALGQGPEFLTYFQNEAQLDKSGLPSDRFFAERPEGSVSTLKIQRTQQEDSAVYLCASSRPGQANTEAFFGQGTRLTVV.